The next 5 T cell receptor beta chains were all read from a single sample in a study of early stage breast cancer tumors. Here immunoSEQ multiplex PCR was the method, and the copy in TCRdb shows in-frame clones only, minus some. Of about 53,000 clones detected, 90% to 95% appear once; the ten largest clones hold roughly 5%. Material for sequencing was blood. Receptors were obtained from an older person with breast cancer.

This rearrangement joins TRBV4-2 to TRBJ1-2; D uncertain. The CDR3 consists of 15 residues. Looked up from germline, CDR1 is LGHNA and CDR2 is YNFKEQ. Trimming removed 1 base from V and 4 bases from J, with 13 bases in between. DNA for the CDR3: TGTGCCAGCAGCCAAGTGAGCGGGGTTTCCTATGGCTACACCTTC. It translates to CASSQVSGVSYGYTF.

V usage is TRBV25-1 and J usage is TRBJ1-2; D may be TRBD1 (5 bases). CDR1 and CDR2 from the germline V gene are MGHDK and SYGVNS. This CDR3 region has 14 residues. V was trimmed by 2 bases and J by 4 bases, leaving 11 bases between them. DNA of the CDR3: TGTGCCAGCAGTGAACAAGGGGACTTCTATGGCTACACCTTC. It specifies CASSEQGDFYGYTF.

The CDR3 reads CASSLDSGAITDTQYF. CDR3 bases: TGCGCCAGCAGCTTGGATAGCGGGGCGATCACAGATACGCAGTATTTT. The chain links TRBV5-1 to TRBJ2-3, with 8 bases lining up with TRBD2. In germline, CDR1 is SGHRS, CDR2 YFSETQ. J lost 2 bases, V lost 0 bases, and 5 bases had no gene match. This CDR3 region has 16 residues.

The chain couples TRBV18 to TRBJ1-5; D might be TRBD1 (6 bases). Trimming took off 4 bases at V and 4 bases at J, with 8 bases between the two ends. The CDR3 is 13 amino acids. Germline V gene data show CDR1 as KGHSH and CDR2 as LQKENI. Here the CDR3 DNA reads TGTGCCAGCTCACGACAGGAAAATCAGCCCCAGCATTTT. It specifies CASSRQENQPQHF. Drawing the rest from reference TRBV18 and TRBJ1-5, the complete variable domain is NAGVMQNPRHLVRRRGQEARLRCSPMKGHSHVYWYRQLPEEGLKFMVYLQKENIIDESGMPKERFSAEFPKEGPSILRIQQVVRGDSAAYFCASSRQENQPQHFGDGTRLSIL.

This sequence joins TRBV30 and TRBJ1-1; 12 bases are shared with TRBD1. Germline V gene lookup returns CDR1 GTSNPN and CDR2 SVGIG (reference sequence). Germline trimming cut 4 bases from V and 1 base from J; bases unmatched to any gene: 7. The CDR3 runs to 16 residues. Here the CDR3 reads CAWKRDRGLSNTEAFF. Here the CDR3 DNA reads TGTGCCTGGAAAAGGGACAGGGGGCTCTCGAACACTGAAGCTTTCTTT.